A selection of T cell receptor beta chains follows, all from one sample in a study of cytomegalovirus exposure and HLA in healthy donors. Here immunoSEQ multiplex PCR was the method, and the copy in TCRdb shows in-frame clones only, minus some. In the table there are around 150,000 clones, 75% to 80% of which are singletons. The material sequenced was PBMCs. All receptors come from a woman younger than 45 in good health and CMV-seronegative. Each CDR3 is given with its conserved first and last residue. The D gene is left open where the match is weak. Clone size is not always given. Where it is, it says once, few, many or a class for expanded clones.

TRBV7-3	.	TRBJ1-1	.	TGTGCCAGCAGCTTAGGGGGGAGGAACACTGAAGCTTTCTTT	CASSLGGRNTEAFF
TRBV5-4	.	TRBJ2-5	.	TGTGCCAGCAGCTTGGGACAGATCCTTCAAGAGACCCAGTACTTC	CASSLGQILQETQYF
TRBV30	.	TRBJ1-2	.	TGTGCCTGGTCCAACCGGGATCCATTCTACGGCTACACCTTC	CAWSNRDPFYGYTF
TRBV29-1	TRBD1	TRBJ1-2	.	TGCAGCGGGGCGGACAGGGGCTATGGCTACACCTTC	CSGADRGYGYTF
TRBV6-5	TRBD1	TRBJ1-6	few	TGTGCCAGCAGTTCAACCGACAGGGTGACTTCACCCCTCCACTTT	CASSSTDRVTSPLHF
TRBV27	.	TRBJ1-2	few	TGTGCCAGCAGTTTGAGGGGGAACTATGGCTACACCTTC	CASSLRGNYGYTF
TRBV12-2	.	TRBJ1-5	few	TGTGCAAGTCGCTGGGAACAGGAGAATCAGCCCCAGCATTTT	CASRWEQENQPQHF
TRBV6-1	TRBD1	TRBJ2-1	.	TGTGCCCTCCAGGCAGGGGGTTTTAACAATGAGCAGTTCTTC	CALQAGGFNNEQFF
TRBV27	.	TRBJ1-6	.	TGTGCCAGCAGTTTCGTCGGAGAAAAAAGCTCCTATAATTCACCCCTCCACTTT	CASSFVGEKSSYNSPLHF
TRBV29-1	TRBD2	TRBJ2-1	.	TGCAGCGTTGGGGGTAGCGGGGGTATCGGTGAGCAGTTCTTC	CSVGGSGGIGEQFF
TRBV6-5	TRBD1	TRBJ2-2	.	TGTGCCAGCAGTCCTACAGGGGGCCGCACCGGGGAGCTGTTTTTT	CASSPTGGRTGELFF
TRBV9	TRBD1	TRBJ2-1	.	TGTGCCAGCAGCGCCCGGACAGGGATCTACAATGAGCAGTTCTTC	CASSARTGIYNEQFF
TRBV27	.	TRBJ2-7	.	TGTGCCAGCAGTCGGACTGAGCCCTACGAGCAGTACTTC	CASSRTEPYEQYF
TRBV14	TRBD1	TRBJ2-3	.	TGTGCCAGCTCCCCCCCCTCCGGGACAGCGCGGAAGGGTACGCAGTATTTT	CASSPPSGTARKGTQYF
TRBV29-1	TRBD1	TRBJ1-5	.	TGCAGCGTTACAGGGGATGCCAATCAGCCCCAGCATTTT	CSVTGDANQPQHF
TRBV4-2	.	TRBJ2-3	.	TGTGCCAGCAGCCAGAAACAGGGAGTGGTGGATACGCAGTATTTT	CASSQKQGVVDTQYF
TRBV7-2	.	TRBJ2-5	few	TGTGCCAGCAGCTTAGGGGGGGGCGTTCAGACCCAGTACTTC	CASSLGGGVQTQYF
TRBV27	TRBD2	TRBJ2-7	.	TGTGCCAGCAGTTTAAGGGGTAGCGGGGGTAACGAGCAGTACTTC	CASSLRGSGGNEQYF
TRBV4-2	.	TRBJ2-1	.	TGTGCCAGCAGCCAAGGGCAGGGTTACAATGAGCAGTTCTTC	CASSQGQGYNEQFF
TRBV4-2	.	TRBJ2-2	.	TGTGCCAGCAGCCAAGTATCACAGGGCACCGGGGAGCTGTTTTTT	CASSQVSQGTGELFF
TRBV7-2	.	TRBJ2-7	once	TGTGCCAGCAGCCAGGTAATCACCTACGAGCAGTACTTC	CASSQVITYEQYF
TRBV4-2	TRBD2	TRBJ2-2	.	TGTGCCAGCAGCCAAGAAACACTAGCGGGGAGCACCGGGGAGCTGTTTTTT	CASSQETLAGSTGELFF
TRBV7-9	.	TRBJ1-3	.	TGTTCCAGCAGCTTAGCGCCAGGGGCTGTCGGAAACACCATATATTTT	CSSSLAPGAVGNTIYF
TRBV6-1	TRBD1	TRBJ1-2	.	TGTGCCAGCATCCCACAGGGGGGGTTTCGTGGCTACACCTTC	CASIPQGGFRGYTF
TRBV4-2	TRBD1	TRBJ2-7	.	TGTGCCAGCAGCCAGGAACGGGGACAGGGGGCTGACGAGCAGTACTTC	CASSQERGQGADEQYF
TRBV5-6	TRBD1	TRBJ2-7	once	TGTGCCAGCAGCGACCTGGTAGGGGGCAAAGTACACGAGCAGTACTTC	CASSDLVGGKVHEQYF
TRBV6-5	TRBD1	TRBJ2-7	.	TGTGCCAGCAGTTACACAGGGGGCGCCTCCTACGAGCAGTACTTC	CASSYTGGASYEQYF
TRBV13	.	TRBJ2-7	.	TGTGCCAGCAGCTTACTTCCGGGTTCTTTCCAGCAGTACTTC	CASSLLPGSFQQYF
TRBV11-1	.	TRBJ1-1	.	TGTGCCAGCAGCTTATCAGGGACTGAAGCTTTCTTT	CASSLSGTEAFF
TRBV7-3	.	TRBJ2-3	.	TGTGCCAGCAGCTCCCAGGGGATTACGAGCACAGATACGCAGTATTTT	CASSSQGITSTDTQYF
TRBV11-2	TRBD1	TRBJ1-2	.	TGTGCCAGCAGCCCCGGACAGGGAGGGTATGGCTACACCTTC	CASSPGQGGYGYTF
TRBV27	TRBD1	TRBJ1-6	.	TGTGCCAGCAGTCCAGGGGGCGGCGGTAATTCACCCCTCCACTTT	CASSPGGGGNSPLHF
TRBV9	TRBD2	TRBJ2-2	.	TGTGCCAGCAGCTCCCGACTAGCGGGGGGCAACACCGGGGAGCTGTTTTTT	CASSSRLAGGNTGELFF
TRBV7-9	TRBD1	TRBJ2-4	.	TGTGCCAGCAGCCTGACAGGGGGCGCGGACATTCAGTACTTC	CASSLTGGADIQYF